The rows below give T cell receptor beta chains drawn from one sample of a study of OX40 agonist ivuxolimab in advanced cancers. The protocol was immunoSEQ multiplex PCR, while the TCRdb copy is restricted to in-frame clones and leaves out a portion. This table holds over 85,000 clones, around 92% found once. The material sequenced was CD4+ or CD8+ T cells sorted from blood, taken in a trial of the OX40 agonist ivuxolimab. The receptor set was obtained from an adult with an advanced solid tumor such as melanoma, head and neck, liver or kidney cancer. Both conserved end residues are part of each CDR3. The order of the fields is J gene, V gene, clone size, D gene, CDR3 protein. A D gene is named only where the DNA matches it firmly. Clone size is given for some rows only: seen once, a few or many times, or a class if the clone is expanded.

>TRBJ2-1|TRBV15|NA|TRBD2
CATSLERGTYNEQFF
>TRBJ1-3|TRBV7-9|NA|NA
CATPGASGNTIYF
>TRBJ2-3|TRBV28|NA|TRBD2
CASVAGGTDTQYF
>TRBJ1-6|TRBV18|once|TRBD1
CASSADRVSSPLHF
>TRBJ1-5|TRBV7-8|NA|NA
CASSLGVGDQPQHF
>TRBJ1-5|TRBV6-4|NA|NA
CASSDRWVLSGGQPQHF
>TRBJ1-1|TRBV6-4|NA|NA
CASRGQLNTEAFF
>TRBJ2-1|TRBV19|NA|TRBD2
CASQGLAGASNEQFF
>TRBJ2-2|TRBV10-3|NA|NA
CAISLTRASGTGELFF
>TRBJ2-2|TRBV9|NA|TRBD1
CASSTRDRAHSTGELFF
>TRBJ1-6|TRBV5-1|NA|TRBD1
CASSRQGQDSPLHF
>TRBJ2-1|TRBV18|NA|NA
CASSQAAGYNEQFF
>TRBJ2-3|TRBV4-3|once|TRBD2
CASSPGMVAGDTDTQYF
>TRBJ1-5|TRBV19|NA|NA
CASSQTSFTAHSNQPQHF
>TRBJ2-2|TRBV4-3|NA|NA
CASSQDLRQSTGELFF
>TRBJ1-6|TRBV6-5|NA|NA
CASRPGESPLHF
>TRBJ2-2|TRBV7-8|NA|NA
CASSLEAGRSSGELFF
>TRBJ1-1|TRBV30|once|TRBD1
CAWSGTGEGLDTEAFF
>TRBJ2-5|TRBV6-5|NA|NA
CASSYLETQYF
>TRBJ2-6|TRBV4-3|NA|NA
CASSQKSSGEIWSSGANVLTF
>TRBJ1-5|TRBV10-3|NA|NA
CASSGDNQPQHF
>TRBJ1-1|TRBV15|NA|NA
CATSRDRKARTEAFF
>TRBJ1-5|TRBV30|NA|NA
CAWSPRGSTRQPQHF
>TRBJ1-3|TRBV9|NA|TRBD1
CASSAQGAGNTIYF
>TRBJ1-3|TRBV6-9|NA|NA
CASSPPSGNTIYF
>TRBJ1-2|TRBV6-4|NA|NA
CASSASGYYGYTF
>TRBJ2-1|TRBV19|once|TRBD2
CASSRTSGSYNEQFF